This T cell receptor (beta chain) was captured by sequencing in a study of cytomegalovirus exposure and HLA in healthy donors. Study-wide points: Listed as cytomegalovirus-associated were 150 to 200 TCR beta chains. Despite most TCR sequences being rare, some public TCRs occurred in many donors. Reportedly, diagnosis of cytomegalovirus status by the classifier showed high specificity and sensitivity.

About this clone itself: Its specificity is unknown.

TCRdb's table, derived via immunoSEQ multiplex PCR, lists solely in-frame clones and lacks some. The sample lists tens of thousands of clones; 95% to 98% were seen once. Germline lookup yields CDR1 SGHAT and CDR2 FQNNGV. This CDR3 spans 15 amino acids. V was clipped by 0 bases and J by 0 bases, with 6 bases between them. While the first cohort had over 650 subjects, the donors belonged to the separate validation cohort of about 120 subjects. Specimen: PBMCs. The rearrangement links TRBV11-2 to TRBJ1-3; D is unresolved. This sequence originates from a woman younger than 35 in good health and CMV-seropositive. The CDR3 nucleotides are TGTGCCAGCAGCTTAGAGCAGTTCTCTGGAAACACCATATATTTT. Its translation: CASSLEQFSGNTIYF.